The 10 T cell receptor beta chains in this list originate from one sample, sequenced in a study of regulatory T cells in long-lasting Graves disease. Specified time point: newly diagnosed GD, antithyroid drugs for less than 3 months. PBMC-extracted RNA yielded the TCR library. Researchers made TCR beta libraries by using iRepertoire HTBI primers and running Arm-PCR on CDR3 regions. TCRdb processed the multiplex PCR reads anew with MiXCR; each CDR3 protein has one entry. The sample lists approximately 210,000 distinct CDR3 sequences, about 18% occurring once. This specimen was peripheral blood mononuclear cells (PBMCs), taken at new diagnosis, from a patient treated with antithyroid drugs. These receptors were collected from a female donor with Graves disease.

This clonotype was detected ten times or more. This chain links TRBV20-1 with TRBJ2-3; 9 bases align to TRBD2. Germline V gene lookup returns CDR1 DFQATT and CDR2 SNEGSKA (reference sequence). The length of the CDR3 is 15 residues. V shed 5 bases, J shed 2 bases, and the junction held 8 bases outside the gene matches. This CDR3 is CSARGTSRYTDTQYF. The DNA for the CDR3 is TGCAGTGCTCGTGGGACTAGCCGCTACACAGATACGCAGTATTTT.

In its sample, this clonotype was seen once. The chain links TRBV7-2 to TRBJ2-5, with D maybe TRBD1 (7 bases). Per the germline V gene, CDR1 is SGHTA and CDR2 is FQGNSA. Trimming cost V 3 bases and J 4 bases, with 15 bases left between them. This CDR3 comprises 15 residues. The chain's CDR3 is CASSFGQQGGETQYF. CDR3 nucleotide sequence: TGTGCCAGCAGCTTCGGACAGCAGGGGGGAGAGACCCAGTACTTC.

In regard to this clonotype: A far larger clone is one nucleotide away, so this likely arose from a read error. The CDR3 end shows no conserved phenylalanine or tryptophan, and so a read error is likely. CDR3 in DNA: TGTGCCATCAGTGAGTCAGGGGAGACCCAGTACCTC. It encodes CAISESGETQYL. The gene calls are TRBV10-3 and TRBJ2-1; D gene uncertain. The J call may be wrong; the DNA end is better matched by TRBJ2-5. Per the germline V gene, CDR1 is ENHRY and CDR2 is SYGVKD. The CDR3 has 12 residues.

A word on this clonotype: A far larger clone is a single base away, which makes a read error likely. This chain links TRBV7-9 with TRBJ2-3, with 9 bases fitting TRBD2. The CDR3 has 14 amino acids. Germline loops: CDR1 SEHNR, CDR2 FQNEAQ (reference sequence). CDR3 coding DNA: TGTGCCAGCAGTGGACTAGCGCAGGCAGATACGCGGTATTTT. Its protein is CASSGLAQADTRYF.

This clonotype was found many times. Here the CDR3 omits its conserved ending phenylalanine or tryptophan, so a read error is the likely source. The CDR3, as DNA: TGTGCCAGCAGTATCACAGAGAATTCACCCCTCCACCTT. This codes for CASSITENSPLHL. The chain carries TRBV6-1 and TRBJ1-6; D unresolved. This CDR3 has 13 amino acids. Trimming shortened V by 5 bases and J by 7 bases, and 9 bases separated the two germline ends. Germline V CDR1 and CDR2: MNHNS, SASEGT.

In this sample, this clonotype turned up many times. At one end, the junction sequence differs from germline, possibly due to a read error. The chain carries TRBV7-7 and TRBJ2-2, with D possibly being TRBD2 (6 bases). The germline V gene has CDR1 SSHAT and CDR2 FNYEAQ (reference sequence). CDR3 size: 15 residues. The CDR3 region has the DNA TGTGCTAGCAGCTATGGGACGGCCGGGGGCGGGGAGCTGTTTTTT. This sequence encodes CASSYGTAGGGELFF.

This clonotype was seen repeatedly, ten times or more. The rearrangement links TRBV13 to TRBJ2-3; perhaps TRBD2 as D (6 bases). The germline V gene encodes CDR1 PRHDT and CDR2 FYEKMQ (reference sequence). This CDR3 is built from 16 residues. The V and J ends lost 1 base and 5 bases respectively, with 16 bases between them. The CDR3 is CASSLVGAKEGDTQYF. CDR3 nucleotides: TGTGCCAGCAGCTTAGTGGGAGCGAAGGAGGGAGATACGCAGTATTTT. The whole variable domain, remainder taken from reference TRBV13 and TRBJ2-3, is AAGVIQSPRHLIKEKRETATLKCYPIPRHDTVYWYQQGPGQDPQFLISFYEKMQSDKGSIPDRFSAQQFSDYHSELNMSSLELGDSALYFCASSLVGAKEGDTQYFGPGTRLTVL.

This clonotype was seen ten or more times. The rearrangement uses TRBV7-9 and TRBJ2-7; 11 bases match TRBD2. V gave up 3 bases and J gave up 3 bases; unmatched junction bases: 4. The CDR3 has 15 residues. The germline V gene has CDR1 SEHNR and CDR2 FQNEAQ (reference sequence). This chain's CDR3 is CASSLMGLADYEQYF. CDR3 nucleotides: TGTGCCAGCAGCTTGATGGGACTAGCGGACTACGAGCAGTACTTC.

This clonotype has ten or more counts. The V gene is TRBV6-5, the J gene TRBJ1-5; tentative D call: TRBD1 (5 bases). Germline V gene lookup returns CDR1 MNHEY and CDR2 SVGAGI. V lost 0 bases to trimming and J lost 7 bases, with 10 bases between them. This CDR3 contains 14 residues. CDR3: CASSYSYGAQPQHF. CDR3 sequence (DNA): TGTGCCAGCAGTTACTCGTACGGGGCCCAGCCCCAGCATTTT.

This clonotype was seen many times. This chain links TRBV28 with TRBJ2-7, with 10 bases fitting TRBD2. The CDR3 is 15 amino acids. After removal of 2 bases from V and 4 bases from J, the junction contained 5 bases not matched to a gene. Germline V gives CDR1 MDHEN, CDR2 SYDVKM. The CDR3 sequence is CASSLLAGERYEQYF. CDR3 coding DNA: TGTGCCAGCAGTTTACTAGCGGGGGAAAGATACGAGCAGTACTTC.